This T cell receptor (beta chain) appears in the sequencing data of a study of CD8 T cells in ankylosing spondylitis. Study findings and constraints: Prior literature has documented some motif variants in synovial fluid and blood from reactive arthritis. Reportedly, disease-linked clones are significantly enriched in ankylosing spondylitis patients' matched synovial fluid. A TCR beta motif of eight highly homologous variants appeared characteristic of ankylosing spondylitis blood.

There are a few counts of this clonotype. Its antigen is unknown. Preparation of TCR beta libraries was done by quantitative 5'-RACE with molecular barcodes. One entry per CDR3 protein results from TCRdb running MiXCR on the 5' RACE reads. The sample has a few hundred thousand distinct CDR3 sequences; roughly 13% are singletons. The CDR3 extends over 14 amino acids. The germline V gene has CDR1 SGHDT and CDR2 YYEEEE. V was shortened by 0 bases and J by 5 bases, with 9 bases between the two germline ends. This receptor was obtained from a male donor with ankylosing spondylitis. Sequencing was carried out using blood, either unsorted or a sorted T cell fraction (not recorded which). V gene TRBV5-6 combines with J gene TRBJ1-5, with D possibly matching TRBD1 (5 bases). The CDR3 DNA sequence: TGTGCCAGCAGCTTGGTTTCGGGGGATCAGCCCCAGCATTTT. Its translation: CASSLVSGDQPQHF.